Described below is a single T cell receptor (beta chain) sequence and its context. Its specificity is not known. This specimen belongs to a study of cytomegalovirus exposure and HLA in healthy donors. Study as a whole: It was reported in a later analysis that the 90 to 150 validation repertoires used the same platform as the 666 first-cohort repertoires. Study-wide findings and caveats: For cytomegalovirus status, the classifier reportedly gave diagnoses with high specificity and sensitivity. According to the study, 160 or so TCR beta chains were cytomegalovirus-associated. A few CMV-associated chains were confirmed in vitro to be specific for CMV antigens.

Method: immunoSEQ multiplex PCR; TCRdb's copy keeps in-frame clones and lacks some. The sample contains some 170,000 clones, around 85% of which appear only once. The sequence was collected from a man younger than 40 in good health and CMV-seropositive. The sample consisted of PBMCs.

CDR3 sequence reads: CASSFQGAYGYTF. The DNA of the CDR3 is TGTGCCAGCAGCTTTCAGGGGGCCTATGGCTACACCTTC. V usage is TRBV11-2 and J usage is TRBJ1-2; 8 bases align to TRBD1. The ends lost 3 bases at V and 4 bases at J; junction bases unmatched: 1. The CDR3 spans 13 residues. CDR1 and CDR2 (germline): SGHAT, FQNNGV.